The text below deals with one T cell receptor beta chain. The sample belongs to a study of shared T cell receptors in the human thymus. TCRdb's table, derived via immunoSEQ multiplex PCR, lists solely in-frame clones and lacks some. The sample records approximately 760,000 clones, approximately 85% being singletons. From germline, CDR1 is MDHEN and CDR2 SYDVKM. Germline trimming cut 5 bases from V and 4 bases from J; bases unmatched to any gene: 7. This CDR3 region has 14 residues. This same sample was also taken into another study, of human thymus T cells. That work states: Resections from corrective heart surgery provided thymus tissue.

This chain uses TRBV28 with TRBJ2-7; 8 bases map to TRBD1. The receptor was isolated from a girl in the first two years of life with a congenital heart defect. The sample comprised thymocytes. The CDR3 DNA follows: TGTGCCAGCAGTCACCCCGGGACAGGATACGAGCAGTACTTC. This translates into CASSHPGTGYEQYF. Drawing the rest from reference TRBV28 and TRBJ2-7, the complete variable domain is DVKVTQSSRYLVKRTGEKVFLECVQDMDHENMFWYRQDPGLGLRLIYFSYDVKMKEKGDIPEGYSVSREKKERFSLILESASTNQTSMYLCASSHPGTGYEQYFGPGTRLTVT.